The present T cell receptor beta chain was sequenced within a study of blood T cell repertoires in COVID-19. Whole-study context: COVID-19 samples from acute and convalescent phases originated in the United States, Italy and Spain. In each case, the material was cDNA or gDNA derived from T cells, B-cell-depleted T cells, or PBMCs.

Sequenced by immunoSEQ multiplex PCR; TCRdb stores in-frame clones only, minus some. The table includes 40,000 to 55,000 clones, roughly nine tenths detected once. Sequencing was carried out using peripheral blood. The sequence was obtained from a man aged 50 to 59 with COVID-19, enrolled during active disease.

This chain's CDR3 is CASSPRTGNPYEQYF. As DNA, the CDR3 is TGTGCCAGCTCACCAAGGACAGGGAACCCCTACGAGCAGTACTTC. The V call is TRBV18, the J call TRBJ2-7, with 8 bases lining up with TRBD1. The CDR3 consists of 15 residues. Losses at the gene ends were 2 bases for V and 2 bases for J; bases not matched to a gene: 5. Germline V gene lookup returns CDR1 KGHSH and CDR2 LQKENI. Using reference TRBV18 and TRBJ2-7 for the parts outside the CDR3, the full variable domain is NAGVMQNPRHLVRRRGQEARLRCSPMKGHSHVYWYRQLPEEGLKFMVYLQKENIIDESGMPKERFSAEFPKEGPSILRIQQVVRGDSAAYFCASSPRTGNPYEQYFGPGTRLTVT.